These 10 T cell receptor beta chains came from one sample sequenced in a study of beta chain features in type 1 diabetes. Every bit of the isolated RNA underwent reverse transcription, so sequencing read expressed TCRB transcripts. Repertoires were generated with immunoSEQ multiplex PCR, while TCRdb's copy carries only in-frame clones and drops some. Here the sample spans 810,000 or so clones, 15% to 20% being singletons. Input material: naive CD4+ T cells from blood. These receptor sequences come from a woman aged 18 to 35 in good health.

The V and J genes are TRBV28 and TRBJ2-7, with 9 bases lining up with TRBD1. With 6 bases clipped from V and 2 bases from J, the junction kept 11 bases outside the gene matches. The CDR3 loop spans 16 amino acids. The germline V gene encodes CDR1 MDHEN and CDR2 SYDVKM. Here the CDR3 reads CASRKLRDRAAYEQYF. CDR3 DNA sequence: TGTGCCAGCAGAAAACTGAGGGACAGGGCCGCCTACGAGCAGTACTTC.

For this clone: Other DNA sequences from this sample encode an identical CDR3 as well. V is TRBV7-2 and J is TRBJ2-7, with D uncertain. In germline, CDR1 is SGHTA, CDR2 FQGNSA. CDR3 length: 12 residues. Trimming removed 4 bases at V and 7 bases at J, with 11 bases between. CDR3 in amino acids: CASSSTSREQYF. CDR3 DNA sequence: TGTGCCAGCAGCTCCACTTCGAGAGAGCAGTACTTC.

This clone was observed a few times. The V call is TRBV9, the J call TRBJ2-3; TRBD2 matches 7 bases. Looked up from germline, CDR1 is SGDLS and CDR2 is YYNGEE. The CDR3 runs to 14 residues. Trimming took 4 bases from V and 6 from J; bases not matched to a gene: 8. Here the CDR3 DNA reads TGTGCCAGCAGCACTCGGACTAGATCGGATACGCAGTATTTT. Protein sequence: CASSTRTRSDTQYF.

In this sample, this clone turned up a few times. The chain has TRBV14 and TRBJ1-2; D unclear. Germline V gene data show CDR1 as SGHDN and CDR2 as FVKESK. The CDR3 has 12 amino acids. Deletions cut 0 bases from V and 2 bases from J, with 1 base between. CDR3 nucleotide sequence: TGTGCCAGCAGCCAAGAAAACTATGGCTACACCTTC. Protein sequence: CASSQENYGYTF.

This clone was detected only a few times. The chain combines TRBV18 with TRBJ2-1; TRBD2 matches 7 bases. Trimming took 3 bases from V and 5 from J; bases not matched to a gene: 10. This CDR3 contains 16 residues. Germline V gene sequence: CDR1 KGHSH, CDR2 LQKENI. The chain's CDR3 is CASSPQGGSGHNEQFF. The CDR3 nucleotides are TGTGCCAGCTCACCTCAGGGCGGTAGCGGGCACAATGAGCAGTTCTTC. The full variable domain, its missing parts supplied by reference TRBV18 and TRBJ2-1, is NAGVMQNPRHLVRRRGQEARLRCSPMKGHSHVYWYRQLPEEGLKFMVYLQKENIIDESGMPKERFSAEFPKEGPSILRIQQVVRGDSAAYFCASSPQGGSGHNEQFFGPGTRLTVL.

This clone was picked up a small number of times. The gene calls are TRBV9 and TRBJ2-7, with TRBD1 identical over 10 bases. The CDR3 length is 15 residues. Germline V gene lookup returns CDR1 SGDLS and CDR2 YYNGEE. Germline trimming cut 5 bases from V and 4 bases from J; bases unmatched to any gene: 9. The CDR3 region is CASSQQPGQGYEQYF. In nucleotides, the CDR3 is TGTGCCAGCAGTCAACAGCCGGGACAGGGGTACGAGCAGTACTTC.

J is TRBJ2-7 and V is TRBV7-8; TRBD2 agrees at 8 bases. The CDR3 is made up of 13 amino acids. The trim removed 5 bases at V and 5 bases at J, leaving 5 bases unmatched. Germline V gene sequence: CDR1 SGHVS, CDR2 FQNEAQ. The DNA of the CDR3 is TGTGCCAGCAGCCCGGGACTAGGTCACGAGCAGTACTTC. Amino acid sequence: CASSPGLGHEQYF.

V is TRBV7-9 and J is TRBJ2-3; D unresolved. The CDR3 has 19 amino acids. Germline CDR1 is SEHNR and CDR2 is FQNEAQ (reference sequence). Trimming cost V 1 base and J 0 bases, with 20 bases left between them. For the CDR3, the DNA is TGTGCCAGCAGCTTAGGTCGGTCAAATTATAGACTTAGCACAGATACGCAGTATTTT. It specifies CASSLGRSNYRLSTDTQYF.

This clone was detected only a few times. The chain combines TRBV10-3 with TRBJ2-2, with 9 bases identical to TRBD2. With 7 bases clipped from V and 0 bases from J, the junction kept 9 bases outside the gene matches. The CDR3 extends over 17 amino acids. Germline V gene data show CDR1 as ENHRY and CDR2 as SYGVKD. The CDR3 DNA is TGTGCCATCACCGGAGGGGCGGGAGGGACGAACACCGGGGAGCTGTTTTTT. Translation gives CAITGGAGGTNTGELFF.

The sample holds a few counts of this clone. CDR3 residues: CASSLAKGETQYF. CDR3 nucleotide sequence: TGTGCCAGCAGCTTAGCCAAGGGAGAGACCCAGTACTTC. The chain couples TRBV7-2 to TRBJ2-5; no reliable D call. V was cut by 0 bases and J by 4 bases, with 6 bases left in between. Germline loops: CDR1 SGHTA, CDR2 FQGNSA. This CDR3 is 13 amino acids long.